The rows below give T cell receptor beta chains drawn from one sample of a study of cytomegalovirus exposure and HLA in healthy donors. This table comes from immunoSEQ multiplex PCR, and its TCRdb copy is limited to in-frame clones, with some not included. The sample records around 150,000 clones, around 80% being singletons. Sample: PBMCs. The receptor set was obtained from a male donor in good health and CMV-seropositive. Both conserved end residues are part of each CDR3. Fields, in order: CDR3 DNA, CDR3 protein, D gene, V gene, J gene, clone size. The D gene is left open where the match is weak. The size of a clone is reported for some rows only, either as once, few or many, or as a class for expanded clones.

TGTGCCAGCAGCTTCCGGACAGGGGGAAACACTGAAGCTTTCTTT	CASSFRTGGNTEAFF	TRBD1	TRBV4-2	TRBJ1-1	NA
TGTGCCAGCAGCAAATCCGGGACTGAAGAGACCCAGTACTTC	CASSKSGTEETQYF	NA	TRBV2	TRBJ2-5	NA
TGTGCCAGCGGGGAACAGGGCTACGAGCAGTACTTC	CASGEQGYEQYF	NA	TRBV28	TRBJ2-7	once
TGTGCCAGCAGCTTCAGACTAGCGGGATCCTACGAGCAGTACTTC	CASSFRLAGSYEQYF	TRBD2	TRBV5-4	TRBJ2-7	few
TGTGCCAGCAGCCTTACAGGGGGCGCGAGAGGCTACACCTTC	CASSLTGGARGYTF	TRBD1	TRBV11-2	TRBJ1-2	NA
TGTGCCAGCAGTCAACAGCCTTATAGCAATCAGCCCCAGCATTTT	CASSQQPYSNQPQHF	NA	TRBV6-5	TRBJ1-5	once
TGTGCCAGCAGCGTAGACGGTAACTATGGCTACACCTTC	CASSVDGNYGYTF	NA	TRBV9	TRBJ1-2	NA
TGTGCCAGCAGTGCCTCGGTCGGACAAGGAAACACCATATATTTT	CASSASVGQGNTIYF	NA	TRBV9	TRBJ1-3	NA
TGTGCCACCCAAACTGACACGGGAGTGAATGAGCAGTTCTTC	CATQTDTGVNEQFF	NA	TRBV10-3	TRBJ2-1	few
TGTGCCAGCAGTGATGGGGGCAGCTATACCAACTTC	CASSDGGSYTNF	NA	TRBV6-1	TRBJ2-5	once
TGTGCCAGCTCACCACCGACTAGTTTCGAGCAGTACTTC	CASSPPTSFEQYF	NA	TRBV18	TRBJ2-7	few
TGTGCCTGGAGAGAGCTACCACAGGCGAGCACAGATACGCAGTATTTT	CAWRELPQASTDTQYF	NA	TRBV30	TRBJ2-3	few
TGTGCCAGCAGGGGACAGGGGAGAGATAGCTACACCTTC	CASRGQGRDSYTF	TRBD1	TRBV6-1	TRBJ1-2	NA
TGTGCCAGCAGTGTCCCCTATTGGACAGGGGAATCACCCCTCCACTTT	CASSVPYWTGESPLHF	TRBD1	TRBV25-1	TRBJ1-6	NA
TGTGCTAGCAGCCCCTTAAATCGTGGCTACACCTTC	CASSPLNRGYTF	NA	TRBV7-7	TRBJ1-2	NA
TGTGCCAGCAGTGAAGCAAATCCAGGGGGTAGCAATCAGCCCCAGCATTTT	CASSEANPGGSNQPQHF	TRBD1	TRBV2	TRBJ1-5	NA
TGTGCCAGCCTGCTTTTGGGGAGAGGGATGAACACTGAAGCTTTCTTT	CASLLLGRGMNTEAFF	NA	TRBV19	TRBJ1-1	NA
TGTGCTAGCAGGGCGGGTAGCGGGGAGCTGTTTTTT	CASRAGSGELFF	NA	TRBV7-7	TRBJ2-2	NA
TGTGCCAGCAGCGGCGGGTCCGCGAGCAATCAGCCCCAGCATTTT	CASSGGSASNQPQHF	NA	TRBV2	TRBJ1-5	NA
TGTGCCAGCAGCTGGGCGGGGCGGGCTGACTATGGCTACACCTTC	CASSWAGRADYGYTF	NA	TRBV5-4	TRBJ1-2	NA
TGCGCCAGCAGCTTGTCTGGTAGCGGGAAGCATGTAGATACGCAGTATTTT	CASSLSGSGKHVDTQYF	TRBD2	TRBV5-1	TRBJ2-3	NA
TGTGCCAGCAGCTTACCGCAGGGGAGTGGCTACACCTTC	CASSLPQGSGYTF	NA	TRBV7-9	TRBJ1-2	NA
TGTGCCAGCAGTTTAGGGCTCGGGATTAGCGGGATATACGAGCAGTACTTC	CASSLGLGISGIYEQYF	TRBD2	TRBV27	TRBJ2-7	once
TGTGCCAGCAGTTACCTGGACAGGTTCGCCTACGAGCAGTACTTC	CASSYLDRFAYEQYF	TRBD1	TRBV6-5	TRBJ2-7	NA
TGTGCCGCCAGACAGGGGGCGCGGGTGTATGGCTACACCTTC	CAARQGARVYGYTF	TRBD1	TRBV30	TRBJ1-2	NA
TGTGCCAGTAGAAGCAGCAGGGTAAAAGAGACCCAGTACTTC	CASRSSRVKETQYF	NA	TRBV19	TRBJ2-5	NA
TGTGCCTGGAGTGTACGAGACAGAGACACCGGGGAGCTGTTTTTT	CAWSVRDRDTGELFF	NA	TRBV30	TRBJ2-2	once
TGTGCCAGCAGGAGGGCGGGAGCGGCAGATGAGCAGTTCTTC	CASRRAGAADEQFF	TRBD2	TRBV6-5	TRBJ2-1	NA
TGCAGCGTTGATACTAGCGGTAGCACAGATACGCAGTATTTT	CSVDTSGSTDTQYF	TRBD2	TRBV29-1	TRBJ2-3	once
TGTGCCAGCAGCCCCAGTCATGAATACTATGGCTACACCTTC	CASSPSHEYYGYTF	NA	TRBV5-4	TRBJ1-2	few
TGTGCCGGCAGTTGGGGACTACCGCCCACCTACGAGCAGTACTTC	CAGSWGLPPTYEQYF	TRBD2	TRBV27	TRBJ2-7	NA
TGCGCCAGCAGCCGGACAGGGGTGGGTGGCTACACCTTC	CASSRTGVGGYTF	TRBD1	TRBV4-1	TRBJ1-2	NA
TGTGCCAGCAGTTTACCCCTTGGTTGGACAGGGGCTTATTTCAATCAGCCCCAGCATTTT	CASSLPLGWTGAYFNQPQHF	TRBD1	TRBV28	TRBJ1-5	NA
TGTGCCAGCAGACCGGGACAGGGAGACTATGGCTACACCTTC	CASRPGQGDYGYTF	TRBD1	TRBV2	TRBJ1-2	NA
TGCGCCAGCAGCTTACTAGCGGGAGTAGCCAAAAACATTCAGTACTTC	CASSLLAGVAKNIQYF	TRBD2	TRBV5-1	TRBJ2-4	few
TGTGCCAGCAGCTTGGACGGGGGTCTATACGAGCAGTACTTC	CASSLDGGLYEQYF	NA	TRBV5-4	TRBJ2-7	NA
TGTGCCAGCAGCTTGACAGGGAGGGCCGGAGAGACCCAGTACTTC	CASSLTGRAGETQYF	NA	TRBV5-6	TRBJ2-5	NA
TGTGCCAGCAGCGCCCTTGCGGGGGGCACAGATACGCAGTATTTT	CASSALAGGTDTQYF	TRBD2	TRBV7-3	TRBJ2-3	once
TGTGCCAGCAGCGAAGGACAGGGACTATACTATGGCTACACCTTC	CASSEGQGLYYGYTF	TRBD1	TRBV9	TRBJ1-2	once
TGTGCCAGCAGCCAAAAGGGACAGATTTACGAGCAGTACTTC	CASSQKGQIYEQYF	TRBD1	TRBV11-1	TRBJ2-7	NA
TGTGCCAGCAGCTTCACAGGGACTGAAGCTTTCTTT	CASSFTGTEAFF	NA	TRBV7-2	TRBJ1-1	once
TGTGCCAGCAGGCTTATAGGGGGGAGGGACTATGGCTACACCTTC	CASRLIGGRDYGYTF	NA	TRBV7-9	TRBJ1-2	NA
TGTGCCAGCAGCCAAGGGCCTGCGGAGGGGTCCTACGAGCAGTACTTC	CASSQGPAEGSYEQYF	NA	TRBV14	TRBJ2-7	NA
TGTGCCAGCAGCCTTTCTACGGTTACTGAGCAGTTCTTC	CASSLSTVTEQFF	NA	TRBV7-2	TRBJ2-1	NA
TGTGCCAGCAGCCAAGGGACAGTCAATCAGCCCCAGCATTTT	CASSQGTVNQPQHF	NA	TRBV14	TRBJ1-5	NA
TGTGCCAGCAGCGTCAGGGGGCCCTACGAGCAGTACTTC	CASSVRGPYEQYF	TRBD1	TRBV7-8	TRBJ2-7	NA
TGTGCCAGCAGTTATCTCTATCTTCTCAAGAAAAGCGGGAGGGGAGACACCGGGGAGCTGTTTTTT	CASSYLYLLKKSGRGDTGELFF	TRBD2	TRBV6-9	TRBJ2-2	NA
TGCGCCAGCACCAGGCGGGGACTAGCGGACACCGGGGAGCTGTTTTTT	CASTRRGLADTGELFF	TRBD2	TRBV5-1	TRBJ2-2	NA
TGTGCCAGCAGCTTGCCCGTTATGAACACTGAAGCTTTCTTT	CASSLPVMNTEAFF	NA	TRBV5-4	TRBJ1-1	NA